This T cell receptor (beta chain) was sequenced for a study of T cell changes during pregnancy in multiple sclerosis (dated by TCRdb to about 2019). General notes on the study: The study examined how the T cell repertoire changed over the course of pregnancy in women with multiple sclerosis.

The library was made by the immunoSEQ multiplex PCR assay. The table was pulled from immuneACCESS by TCRdb, which kept in-frame rearrangements only. Such tables lose some clones; where checked, under half of the loss comes from unresolved V genes, and the rest has no known cause. This sample gives 25,000 to 35,000 clones in total; about nine tenths of them show up just once. The top ten clonotypes cover around 5% of the sample. In the case of this clone: The target of this receptor is not known. No base quality information exists; no much larger clone differs at one position.

V drops 5 bases and J drops 3 bases, leaving 14 bases in between. From cysteine to phenylalanine, the CDR3 is 14 amino acids long. Only CDR3 DNA is held: 42 bases, read in frame from base 1. CDR1 and CDR2 are read off the germline V gene (reference sequence) as PRHDT and FYEKMQ. The TCR sequence derives from a female donor with multiple sclerosis, enrolled in a pregnancy study. The specimen was CD8+ T cells from peripheral blood mononuclear cells, collected in the first trimester of pregnancy. The chain employs TRBV13 and TRBJ2-7, and TRBD1 may be the D gene, going by 7 matching bases. The CDR3 is CASSTRGDSYEQYF. The DNA sequence reads TGTGCCAGCAGCACCCGCGGGGACAGCTACGAGCAGTACTTC.